Listed below are T cell receptor beta chains from one sample, sequenced in a study of cytotoxic CD8 clonotypes in ibrutinib-treated CLL. Repertoires were generated with immunoSEQ multiplex PCR, while TCRdb's copy carries only in-frame clones and drops some. The sample shows under 50,000 clones, 65% to 70% of them seen only once. The input for sequencing was PBMCs, taken at disease progression, from a patient treated with ibrutinib. These receptors originate from a human donor with chronic lymphocytic leukemia. Each CDR3 is given with its conserved first and last residue. Fields, in order: V gene, J gene, CDR3 protein.

TRBV14	TRBJ2-7	CASSHVTVGEQYF
TRBV30	TRBJ2-3	CAWDRVFADTQYF
TRBV28	TRBJ1-4	CASRTQGAHEKLFF
TRBV5-1	TRBJ1-2	CASSYSDREDYGYTF
TRBV28	TRBJ1-2	CASSSTGSGYGYTF
TRBV19	TRBJ1-3	CASSTQGGSAGNTIYF
TRBV11-1	TRBJ2-1	CASNGGTEQFF
TRBV9	TRBJ2-1	CASSRQGPSYNEQFF
TRBV10-2	TRBJ1-1	CASSVGREAFF
TRBV9	TRBJ1-1	CASAQGADTEAFF
TRBV28	TRBJ1-4	CASNPPGQSEKLFF
TRBV5-1	TRBJ1-1	CASSPGGRMNTEAFF
TRBV4-1	TRBJ1-2	CASSRPDSFYGYTF
TRBV2	TRBJ2-5	CAIVDLYQAGEKETQYF
TRBV28	TRBJ2-6	CASSTPRSSGANVLTF
TRBV28	TRBJ1-2	CASSLTASGYTF
TRBV5-1	TRBJ2-7	CASSLDVGISYEQYF
TRBV6-5	TRBJ2-7	CASHKGQTGEQYF
TRBV19	TRBJ2-1	CASSIAGQPPLQFF
TRBV7-8	TRBJ2-3	CASSLVRRLAGADTQYF
TRBV7-7	TRBJ2-1	CASSGDGGKQFF
TRBV4-2	TRBJ1-2	CASSQGGGYGYTF
TRBV4-2	TRBJ1-2	CASSPDRYGYTF
TRBV6-5	TRBJ2-7	CASRGSAGGEYEQYF
TRBV10-3	TRBJ1-2	CAISESGGTGVKERGYTF
TRBV10-2	TRBJ2-7	CASSESDYHEQYF
TRBV11-1	TRBJ1-6	CASSLGQGLSPLHF
TRBV7-8	TRBJ2-1	CASSLPGGKFF
TRBV28	TRBJ2-1	CASSLWGTQTFEQFF
TRBV9	TRBJ2-3	CASSASAGLTDTQYF
TRBV5-1	TRBJ2-7	CASSLVGGTSGLWDF
TRBV7-6	TRBJ1-1	CASSYLNTEAFF
TRBV6-4	TRBJ1-5	CASSEQVNQPQHF
TRBV15	TRBJ2-3	CATSLRDSTDTQYF
TRBV2	TRBJ2-3	CASRFRDSEGDTQYF
TRBV15	TRBJ1-3	CATSRDPTAGDTIYF
TRBV5-1	TRBJ2-3	CASTRGGPDTQYF
TRBV5-1	TRBJ2-5	CASSPDVWGGGETQYF
TRBV10-3	TRBJ2-3	CAISEVAGAPDTQYF
TRBV19	TRBJ2-7	CASSPGLTYEQYF
TRBV6-1	TRBJ2-3	CASRNTDTQYF
TRBV29-1	TRBJ2-3	CSVAILAYTDTQYF
TRBV16	TRBJ1-1	CASSRYTGRLNTEAFF
TRBV6-6	TRBJ2-7	CATRTGTWEQYF
TRBV15	TRBJ1-4	CATSREGGQGYEKLFF
TRBV7-9	TRBJ1-1	CASSLLPKNTEAFF
TRBV11-2	TRBJ1-4	CASSFATDSNEKLFF
TRBV19	TRBJ2-5	CASSMAGAGSTNLAQYF
TRBV6-5	TRBJ2-1	CASSNSGQAYNEQFF
TRBV12-5	TRBJ1-1	CASGPGEGMNTEAFF